This record looks at one TCR beta chain sequence and its context. This receptor's antigen is unknown. Base qualities are not at hand, and no much larger clone is one base apart. This entry comes from a study of CD4 T cell repertoires in COVID-19 (dated by TCRdb to 2020 to 2023). General notes on the study: For cross-reactivity analysis, CFSE-low cells were expanded with IL-2 for ten to eleven days and were then relabeled and restimulated with spike proteins from other coronaviruses. In COVID-19-recovered individuals, the study described naturally processed CD4+ T cell responses to SARS-CoV-2 spike and nucleoprotein and used TCR Vbeta sequencing to evaluate clonal composition. Subset-level TCR Vbeta repertoire analysis of SARS-CoV-2-reactive T cells was performed in a few recovered individuals. Broader findings and caveats from the paper: Two or all three memory subsets shared several of the most expanded SARS-CoV-2-reactive clonotypes, which suggests intraclonal diversification. Between about 7 and 25% of SARS-CoV-2 clonotypes were also detected in secondary cultures stimulated with SARS-CoV and/or HKU1 spike, a finding consistent with cross-reactivity.

The germline V gene gives CDR1 as SGHAT and CDR2 as FQNNGV. Germline trimming amounts to 4 bases on V and 3 bases on J, with 3 as the count of junction bases outside the gene matches. Reading from cysteine to phenylalanine, the CDR3 counts 14 amino acids. Here the CDR3 DNA is all that survives: 42 bases in frame from base 1. Receptor libraries were prepared by the immunoSEQ multiplex PCR assay. As for the original processing: Repertoire overlap between subsets was quantified using the Chao-Jaccard similarity index and counts of shared clonotypes. TCRdb provides this immuneACCESS table in a form limited to in-frame rearrangements. Some clones are lacking; in checked studies, under half of them reflect an unresolved V gene, and why the rest are absent is not known. That table supplies the V and J calls and clone size; D and trimming were determined from the DNA. This sample gives under 8,500 clones in total; 84% of them show up just once. The top ten clonotypes cover approximately 2% of the sample.

Memory T cell samples that were not cultured went straight to sequencing right after ex vivo isolation. CD4+ total memory, central memory, effector memory and circulating T follicular helper cells were isolated from peripheral blood mononuclear cells. The source material was effector memory CD4+ T cells from blood, sampled before the COVID-19 pandemic. The sample's cell subset or site, from its label and the paper: CD4+ T effector memory cells. This clonotype originated in a human donor who had COVID-19. The chain is made from TRBV11-2 and TRBJ2-3, and TRBD2 matches 8 of the central bases. The DNA sequence is as follows: TGTGCCAGCAGCTCGGGGGGGAGGACAGATACGCAGTATTTT. It translates as CASSSGGRTDTQYF.